Listed below are T cell receptor beta chains from one sample, sequenced in a study of technical replicates of blood from a handful of donors. Produced via immunoSEQ multiplex PCR; TCRdb's table is partial and in-frame only. The table lists around 76,000 clones, about nine tenths of them singletons, with 0.41% in the top ten. Material: T cells isolated from PBMCs. These receptor sequences come from a human donor in good health. CDR3s include the opening cysteine and the closing phenylalanine or tryptophan. D genes are given only for firm matches. Only part of the rows carry a size: once, few, many, or a class if the clone is expanded.

.	.	TRBJ2-5	TRBV4-1	TGCGCCAGCAGCCAGAGGACATATGAGACCCAGTACTTC	CASSQRTYETQYF
.	.	TRBJ2-5	TRBV5-6	TGTGCCAGCAGCTCGGCGGGTTTCCAAGAGACCCAGTACTTC	CASSSAGFQETQYF
TRBD2	.	TRBJ2-7	TRBV29-1	TGCAGCGTTCTACTAGCGGAGTTCTACGAGCAGTACTTC	CSVLLAEFYEQYF
.	once	TRBJ1-1	TRBV29-1	TGCAGCGACCACATCGAAGCTTTCTTT	CSDHIEAFF
TRBD2	once	TRBJ2-2	TRBV7-2	TGTGCCAGCAGCTTACAACTAGCGGGAGGGAGCGGGGAGCTGTTTTTT	CASSLQLAGGSGELFF
.	.	TRBJ2-5	TRBV5-1	TGCGCCAGCAACGCTCGGGCGGGATCTCGGAGGGAGACCCAGTACTTC	CASNARAGSRRETQYF
TRBD2	.	TRBJ2-1	TRBV7-6	TGTGCCAGCAGCTCTGCTAGCGGGACTTACAATGAGCAGTTCTTC	CASSSASGTYNEQFF
.	once	TRBJ2-2	TRBV15	TGTGCCACCAGCAGAGATCTAGCGTCCGGGGAGCTGTTTTTT	CATSRDLASGELFF
.	.	TRBJ2-7	TRBV7-6	TGTGCCAGCAGCTTAATAGAGGAAGGCTACGAGCAGTACTTC	CASSLIEEGYEQYF
.	.	TRBJ1-2	TRBV7-3	TGTGCCAGCAGCTTCGGACCCAGGGATGGCTACACCTTC	CASSFGPRDGYTF
TRBD1	.	TRBJ1-1	TRBV18	TGTGCCAGCTCACCGATGGACAGGGGCACTGAAGCTTTCTTT	CASSPMDRGTEAFF
TRBD2	.	TRBJ2-3	TRBV5-1	TGCGCCAGCAGCTTGGCGGCTAGCGGGATTGTAGATACGCAGTATTTT	CASSLAASGIVDTQYF
.	.	TRBJ2-3	TRBV2	TGTGCCAGCAGTCGCACTGCAACCACAGATACGCAGTATTTT	CASSRTATTDTQYF
.	.	TRBJ2-1	TRBV25-1	TGTGCCAGCAGTGAATTAGTCACGGGGGATGAGCAGTTCTTC	CASSELVTGDEQFF
.	.	TRBJ1-2	TRBV14	TGTGCCAGCAGTTATCGTAACTATGGCTACACCTTC	CASSYRNYGYTF
TRBD2	.	TRBJ2-5	TRBV28	TGTGCCAGCAGTTTACTGGCTAGCGGGGTCGAATCGGAGACCCAGTACTTC	CASSLLASGVESETQYF
.	.	TRBJ1-1	TRBV28	TGTGCCAGCAGTTTACGGTCGGGGAACACTGAAGCTTTCTTT	CASSLRSGNTEAFF
.	.	TRBJ2-1	TRBV5-1	TGCGCCAGCAGCCTCGGGACTCCCTCCTACAATGAGCAGTTCTTC	CASSLGTPSYNEQFF
.	.	TRBJ2-3	TRBV2	TGTGCCAGCAACGGACGGGGAGATACGCAGTATTTT	CASNGRGDTQYF
.	.	TRBJ1-2	TRBV18	TGTGCCAGCTCACCATCCTGGCAGGGAAGTGGTGGCTACACCTTC	CASSPSWQGSGGYTF
TRBD2	.	TRBJ2-2	TRBV19	TGTGCCAGTAGCAGAACGGGGGGGACCGGGGAGCTGTTTTTT	CASSRTGGTGELFF
TRBD1	.	TRBJ1-1	TRBV6-1	TGTGCCAGCAGTGTCCGGGACAGGGGGAGTGAAGCTTTCTTT	CASSVRDRGSEAFF
.	.	TRBJ2-1	TRBV7-9	TGTGCCAGCAGCTTAGGTCTAGGGGGGACAGACCTCTACAATGAGCAGTTCTTC	CASSLGLGGTDLYNEQFF
TRBD2	.	TRBJ2-3	TRBV5-5	TGTGCCAGCACCCATGGGGGGGGTCGGGCAGATACGCAGTATTTT	CASTHGGGRADTQYF
.	.	TRBJ1-5	TRBV27	TGTGCCAGCAGTTCGGCCGCGGGGAAGTACAATCAGCCCCAGCATTTT	CASSSAAGKYNQPQHF
TRBD1	.	TRBJ2-1	TRBV29-1	TGCAGCGCCGTCCCGGGACAGGGACCGAGGTACAATGAGCAGTTCTTC	CSAVPGQGPRYNEQFF
.	.	TRBJ1-1	TRBV6-5	TGTGCCAGCAGTTACTCGACAGGTAGCACTGAAGCTTTCTTT	CASSYSTGSTEAFF
.	.	TRBJ1-2	TRBV7-2	TGTGCCAGCAGCTTATCAGGGATTAACTATGGCTACACCTTC	CASSLSGINYGYTF
.	few	TRBJ2-7	TRBV2	TGTGCCAGCTTAGGGGCGGCCTACGAGCAGTACTTC	CASLGAAYEQYF
TRBD2	.	TRBJ2-2	TRBV30	TGTGCCTGGAGTTCGACTAGCGTAAGCACCGGGGAGCTGTTTTTT	CAWSSTSVSTGELFF
.	.	TRBJ2-3	TRBV21-1	TGTGCCAGCAGCAAGTATACTAGCGGGACCGATTTACCAAAAGATACGCAGTATTTT	CASSKYTSGTDLPKDTQYF